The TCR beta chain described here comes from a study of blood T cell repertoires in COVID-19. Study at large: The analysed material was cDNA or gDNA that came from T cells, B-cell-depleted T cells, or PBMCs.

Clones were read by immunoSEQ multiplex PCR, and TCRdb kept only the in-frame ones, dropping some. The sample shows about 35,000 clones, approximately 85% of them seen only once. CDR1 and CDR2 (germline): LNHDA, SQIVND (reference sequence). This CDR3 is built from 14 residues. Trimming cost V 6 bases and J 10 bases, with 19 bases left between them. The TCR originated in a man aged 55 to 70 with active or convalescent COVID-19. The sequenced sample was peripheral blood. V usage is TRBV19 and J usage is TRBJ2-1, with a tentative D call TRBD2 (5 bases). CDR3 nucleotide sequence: TGTGCCAGTAGCACCGACTTAGCGCGAACAGAGCAGTTCTTC. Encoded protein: CASSTDLARTEQFF.